These 14 T cell receptor beta chains were sequenced from one sample in a study of a mutant IDH1 vaccine in newly diagnosed glioma. The data were produced by immunoSEQ multiplex PCR, yet TCRdb's version contains in-frame clones alone and is incomplete. The table lists 90,000 to 95,000 clones, about 83% of them singletons, with 7% to 9% in the top ten. Indicated time point: baseline, week 1 (first vaccination visit). Documented treatment: pre-vaccination baseline after standard-of-care therapy. The sample was PBMCs, taken from a glioma patient treated with radiotherapy, temozolomide or both. All receptors come from a woman aged 45-59 years with glioma.

This chain joins TRBV19 and TRBJ2-7; either TRBD1 or TRBD2 may fit D (6 bases each). The CDR3 is 13 residues long. Germline V lookup: CDR1 LNHDA, CDR2 SQIVND (reference sequence). V dropped 8 bases and J dropped 5 bases, with 16 bases sitting between them. CDR3 bases: TGTGCCAGTGACGACATGGGGGGCCACGAGCAGTACTTC. Translated: CASDDMGGHEQYF. Filled out from reference TRBV19 and TRBJ2-7, the complete variable domain reads DGGITQSPKYLFRKEGQNVTLSCEQNLNHDAMYWYRQDPGQGLRLIYYSQIVNDFQKGDIAEGYSVSREKKESFPLTVTSAQKNPTAFYLCASDDMGGHEQYFGPGTRLTVT.

This clone was seen a handful of times. The J gene is TRBJ1-6, the V gene TRBV27; D perhaps matches TRBD1 (6 bases). The V and J ends lost 6 bases and 5 bases respectively, with 14 bases between them. The CDR3 is made up of 15 amino acids. CDR1 and CDR2 (germline): MNHEY, SMNVEV (reference sequence). The CDR3 DNA reads TGTGCCAGCAGGGACGTGACAGGTGATAATTCACCCCTCCACTTT. This encodes CASRDVTGDNSPLHF.

The CDR3 bases are TGTGCCAGCAGTTTCGGACTAGCCTACGAGCAGTACTTC. Translated, it gives CASSFGLAYEQYF. V gene TRBV6-5 combines with J gene TRBJ2-7, with 7 positions matching TRBD2. J gave up 2 bases and V 4 bases, and 2 bases lay outside the gene matches. Per the germline V gene, CDR1 is MNHEY and CDR2 is SVGAGI. This CDR3 is built from 13 residues.

By proportion, this clone is medium-sized. The chain joins TRBV6-4 to TRBJ2-1; TRBD2 matches 9 bases. Per germline, CDR1 MRHNA and CDR2 SNTAGT. J gave up 6 bases and V 0 bases, and 0 bases lay outside the gene matches. The CDR3 totals 14 residues. CDR3: CASSDSSGGNEQFF. The CDR3 region has the DNA TGTGCCAGCAGTGACTCTAGCGGGGGCAATGAGCAGTTCTTC.

The chain uses TRBV5-1 and TRBJ2-3; 8 positions agree with TRBD1. The junction had 7 bases not matched to a gene; V was cut back by 5 bases and J by 5 bases. The germline V gene encodes CDR1 SGHRS and CDR2 YFSETQ. The length of the CDR3 is 14 residues. The chain's CDR3 is CASRIDRGEDTQYF. CDR3 bases: TGCGCCAGCAGAATTGACAGGGGAGAAGATACGCAGTATTTT.

This chain joins TRBV7-3 and TRBJ2-5; 8 bases align to TRBD1. The CDR3 sequence is 13 residues long. The germline CDR1 and CDR2 sequences are SGHTA and FQGTGA. CDR3 sequence: CASQGAVGETQYF. CDR3 coding DNA: TGTGCTTCGCAGGGGGCTGTGGGAGAGACCCAGTACTTC. The full variable domain, in which reference TRBV7-3 and TRBJ2-5 provide the parts outside the CDR3, is GAGVSQTPSNKVTEKGKYVELRCDPISGHTALYWYRQSLGQGPEFLIYFQGTGAADDSGLPNDRFFAVRPEGSVSTLKIQRTERGDSAVYLCASQGAVGETQYFGPGTRLLVL.

The J gene is TRBJ2-7, the V gene TRBV6-5, with D possibly matching TRBD2 (6 bases). Between the trimmed V and J ends, which lost 7 bases and 2 bases, there was a span of 18 bases. Germline assignment: CDR1 MNHEY and CDR2 SVGAGI. CDR3 length: 15 amino acids. CDR3 in DNA: TGTGCCAGCACCCGGGCCGTCGGGGGAGCCTACGAGCAGTACTTC. Translating gives CASTRAVGGAYEQYF.

This rearrangement joins TRBV25-1 to TRBJ2-1; the D gene is possibly TRBD1 (6 bases). This CDR3 has 15 residues. CDR1 MGHDK and CDR2 SYGVNS come from the germline V gene. Trimming shortened V by 6 bases and J by 5 bases, and 17 bases separated the two germline ends. CDR3 in amino acids: CASSSSGTQDNEQFF. The CDR3 DNA follows: TGTGCCAGCAGCTCTTCCGGGACACAAGACAATGAGCAGTTCTTC.

V gene TRBV9 combines with J gene TRBJ2-7, with TRBD2 matching 12 bases. Per germline, CDR1 SGDLS and CDR2 YYNGEE. This CDR3 is built from 15 residues. Germline trimming cut 4 bases from V and 7 bases from J; bases unmatched to any gene: 9. The CDR3 coding sequence is TGTGCCAGCAGCCAACTAGCGGGGGGAGTCGGAGAGCAGTACTTC. Encoded protein: CASSQLAGGVGEQYF. Using reference TRBV9 and TRBJ2-7 for the parts outside the CDR3, the full variable domain is DSGVTQTPKHLITATGQRVTLRCSPRSGDLSVYWYQQSLDQGLQFLIQYYNGEERAKGNILERFSAQQFPDLHSELNLSSLELGDSALYFCASSQLAGGVGEQYFGPGTRLTVT.

The chain joins TRBV6-1 to TRBJ1-5; no clear D gene. This CDR3 has 13 amino acids. The V and J ends lost 4 bases and 2 bases respectively, with 6 bases between them. Germline CDR1 MNHNS, CDR2 SASEGT. DNA for the CDR3: TGTGCCAGCAGTGCCCAGGGCAATCAGCCCCAGCATTTT. This sequence encodes CASSAQGNQPQHF.

The rearrangement links TRBV19 to TRBJ1-3, with D maybe TRBD1 (6 bases). The CDR3 extends over 15 amino acids. Germline assignment: CDR1 LNHDA and CDR2 SQIVND (reference sequence). Between the trimmed V and J ends, which lost 6 bases and 0 bases, there was a span of 12 bases. The CDR3 sequence is CASRWGASSGNTIYF. CDR3 sequence (DNA): TGTGCCAGTAGATGGGGGGCTAGCTCTGGAAACACCATATATTTT.

The sample holds one count of this clone. J is TRBJ2-5 and V is TRBV15, with a possible D match to TRBD1 (6 bases). The CDR3 length is 15 residues. CDR1 and CDR2 (germline): LNHNV, YYDKDF (reference sequence). Trimming left V 2 bases short and J 1 base short, with 11 bases between. For the CDR3, the DNA is TGTGCCACCAGCAGATCGACAGGTATCCAAGAGACCCAGTACTTC. It codes for CATSRSTGIQETQYF.

With respect to this clone: The limits of the CDR3 on the DNA are not certain, so only TCRdb's listed CDR3 is given. The rearrangement joins TRBV9 to TRBJ1-2. Germline V CDR1 and CDR2: SGDLS, YYNGEE. The CDR3 contains 12 residues when both ends are counted. CDR3 sequence reads: CASSVGVGTFTF.

In this sample, this clone turned up a few times. The chain has TRBV30 and TRBJ1-2; no firm D call. Trimming took off 5 bases at V and 1 base at J, with 5 bases between the two ends. The CDR3 covers 11 residues. Looked up from germline, CDR1 is GTSNPN and CDR2 is SVGIG (reference sequence). This CDR3 reads CAWAINYGYTF. CDR3 sequence (DNA): TGTGCCTGGGCCATTAACTATGGCTACACCTTC.